This T cell receptor beta chain appears in the sequencing data of a study of cytomegalovirus exposure and HLA in healthy donors. This CDR3 has 11 residues. The germline V gene encodes CDR1 SGHAT and CDR2 FQDESV (reference sequence). The V gene lost 6 bases and the J gene lost 5 bases, with 6 bases spanning the gap. 13 Jbeta primers and 60 Vbeta primers were used for the PCR. TCRdb's table, derived via immunoSEQ multiplex PCR, lists solely in-frame clones and lacks some. The table includes about 140,000 clones, over 75% detected once. The sequence derives from a middle-aged man in good health and CMV-seronegative. The sample was PBMCs. V is TRBV11-1 and J is TRBJ2-3; maybe TRBD1 (5 bases). This chain's CDR3 is CASSRGDTQYF. CDR3 coding DNA: TGTGCCAGCAGTAGGGGAGATACGCAGTATTTT.